Given below is one T cell receptor (beta chain) in context. Its antigen is currently not known. One base away there is no much larger clone; base qualities are not given. The CDR3 regions of human TCRbeta chains were analyzed by immunosequencing. In the paper's pipeline: TCRs in the repertoires were compared against a reference library of SARS-CoV-2-specific TCRs that had been generated with the MIRA antigen-specificity platform. Breadth was defined as the fraction of unique TCRs that were SARS-CoV-2-associated, and depth was defined as the fraction of total T cells that were SARS-CoV-2-associated. Each spike-specific TCR was assigned to its reactive spike region and to a CD4 or CD8 class using the MIRA data. Log10-transformed breadth and depth values were compared by one-way ANOVA with Sidak's multiple comparisons tests. Here the immuneACCESS table is served through TCRdb, limited to in-frame sequences with V and J called. Missing clones are a known gap in these copies; in checked studies unresolved V genes cover under half, and the rest lacks a known reason. V and J calls and clone size are given by that table; D and trimming were obtained from the DNA. The sample table shows about 150,000 clones, and over 75% are seen once. Less than 9.5% of the sample belongs to the ten largest clones.

The data belong to a study of T cell responses to AZD1222 COVID-19 vaccine (dated by TCRdb to the early 2020s). The study in broad terms: A total of more than 230 trial participants underwent TCR sequencing, of whom 207 received two doses of AZD1222 and some 26 received two doses of the MenACWY control vaccine. Enrollment into the trials was organized by age into subgroups of 18-55, 56-69 and 70-plus years, and those subgroups contained approximately 150, 30 and 60 TCR-sequenced participants, respectively.

Overall results and qualifications from the work: Vaccine-associated CD4 TCRs spanned the whole spike protein, with dominant responses in regions 160-218 and 743-854. After two AZD1222 doses, both the breadth and the depth of spike-specific TCRs were significantly higher than at day 0 and than in MenACWY recipients. Because no samples from the day 14 peak response were available, repertoires could be characterized only after the peak T cell response. Reportedly, almost half of the unique spike-specific TCRs recognized epitopes lying outside the regions that are mutated in the B.1.351 and B.1.1.7 variants. Conclusions about previously exposed vaccinees were limited because only five to seven AZD1222 recipients were SARS-CoV-2 seropositive at baseline. Most participants were white British and females outnumbered males, and the authors suggested that clonal diversity may have been underestimated. The 56-69-year group was small, and its depth increase did not reach significance, likely because of low power.

What the time point label conveys for this sample: about 28 days (+/-7) after the second vaccine dose. The treatment or condition label corresponds to: meningococcal conjugate vaccine given as trial control. Samples from vaccinated people were obtained from the UK trials COV001 and COV002, which included a single-blind randomized controlled phase 2/3 trial of AZD1222 (ChAdOx1 nCoV-19) in healthy adults. For TCRbeta chain sequencing, PBMC samples were collected from trial participants at day 0 and at day 28 after the second dose. Here the sequenced sample was peripheral blood, taken 28 days after the second dose of the MenACWY control vaccine. This TCR derives from an adult who received the MenACWY meningococcal vaccine as a control.

The CDR3 amino acid sequence is: CASSPGTGGYYEQYV. The DNA sequence reads TGTGCCAGCTCACCAGGGACAGGGGGTTACTACGAGCAGTACGTC. The sequence links TRBV18 to TRBJ2-7; a stretch of 11 junction bases matches TRBD1. Counted from cysteine to valine, this CDR3 has 15 amino acids. CDR3 DNA only is kept here, 45 bases in frame from base 1. CDR1 KGHSH and CDR2 LQKENI were looked up in the germline V gene. From V the trimming removes 2 bases and from J it removes 3 bases, while the gene matches leave 3 bases of the junction unaccounted for.